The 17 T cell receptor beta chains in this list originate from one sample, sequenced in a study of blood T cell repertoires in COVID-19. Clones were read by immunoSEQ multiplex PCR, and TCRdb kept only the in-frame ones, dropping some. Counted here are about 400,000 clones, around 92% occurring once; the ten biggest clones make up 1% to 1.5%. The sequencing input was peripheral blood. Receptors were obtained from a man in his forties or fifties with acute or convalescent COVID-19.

The CDR3 spells CASTSGQNTDTQYF. Written as DNA, the CDR3 is TGTGCCAGCACCTCGGGACAGAACACAGATACGCAGTATTTT. V usage is TRBV2 and J usage is TRBJ2-3; TRBD1 matches 7 bases. The CDR3 runs to 14 residues. Germline CDR1 and CDR2: SNHLY and FYNNEI. J lost 2 bases, V lost 7 bases, and 6 bases had no gene match.

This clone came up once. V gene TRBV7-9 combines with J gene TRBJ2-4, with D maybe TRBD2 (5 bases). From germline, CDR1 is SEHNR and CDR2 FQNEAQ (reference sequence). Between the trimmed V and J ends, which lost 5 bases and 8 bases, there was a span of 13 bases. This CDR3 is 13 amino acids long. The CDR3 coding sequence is TGTGCCAGCAGCAAAGGAGCGGTCGACATTCAGTACTTC. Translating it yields CASSKGAVDIQYF.

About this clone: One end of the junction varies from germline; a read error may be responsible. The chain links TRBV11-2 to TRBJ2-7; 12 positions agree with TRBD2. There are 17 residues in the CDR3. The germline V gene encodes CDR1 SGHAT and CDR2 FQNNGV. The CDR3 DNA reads TGTGCCACCCGCCCGGGACTAGCGGGTCGCACCTCCCACGAGCAGTACTTC. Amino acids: CATRPGLAGRTSHEQYF.

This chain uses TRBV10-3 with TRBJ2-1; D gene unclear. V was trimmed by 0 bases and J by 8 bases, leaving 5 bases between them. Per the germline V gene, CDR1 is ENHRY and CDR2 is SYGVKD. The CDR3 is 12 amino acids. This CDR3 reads CAISESLDEQFF. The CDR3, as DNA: TGTGCCATCAGTGAGTCCCTAGATGAGCAGTTCTTC.

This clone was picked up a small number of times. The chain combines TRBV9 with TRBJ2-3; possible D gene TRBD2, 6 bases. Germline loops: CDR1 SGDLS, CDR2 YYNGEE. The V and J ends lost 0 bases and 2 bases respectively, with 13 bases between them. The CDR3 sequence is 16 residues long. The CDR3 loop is CASSVGTGAYTDTQYF. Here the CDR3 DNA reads TGTGCCAGCAGCGTAGGCACGGGAGCCTACACAGATACGCAGTATTTT.

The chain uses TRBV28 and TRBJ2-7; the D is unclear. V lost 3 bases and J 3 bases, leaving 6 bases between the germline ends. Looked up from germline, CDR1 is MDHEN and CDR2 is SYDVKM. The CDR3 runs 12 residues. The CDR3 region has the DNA TGTGCCAGCAGTTTCGCCAGCTACGAGCAGTACTTC. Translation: CASSFASYEQYF.

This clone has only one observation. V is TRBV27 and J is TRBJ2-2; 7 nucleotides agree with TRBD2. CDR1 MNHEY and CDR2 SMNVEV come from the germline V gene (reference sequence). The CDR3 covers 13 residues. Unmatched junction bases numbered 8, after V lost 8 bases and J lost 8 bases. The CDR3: CASRDRGVGELFF. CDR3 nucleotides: TGTGCCAGCCGGGACCGGGGGGTGGGGGAGCTGTTTTTT.

The CDR3 region has the DNA TGTGCCAGCAGTCCCGTCTATTCCCGCGAGCAGTACTTC. It yields the protein CASSPVYSREQYF. V and J are TRBV27 and TRBJ2-7; D gene uncertain. The CDR3 covers 13 residues. Looked up from germline, CDR1 is MNHEY and CDR2 is SMNVEV (reference sequence). V shed 5 bases and J shed 6 bases, with 14 bases lying between them.

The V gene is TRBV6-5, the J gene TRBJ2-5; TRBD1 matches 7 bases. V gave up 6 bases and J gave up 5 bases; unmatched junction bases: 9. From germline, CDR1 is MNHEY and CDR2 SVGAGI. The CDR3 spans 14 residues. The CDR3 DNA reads TGTGCCAGCAGAACCCAGGGGGTCTCGGAGACCCAGTACTTC. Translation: CASRTQGVSETQYF.

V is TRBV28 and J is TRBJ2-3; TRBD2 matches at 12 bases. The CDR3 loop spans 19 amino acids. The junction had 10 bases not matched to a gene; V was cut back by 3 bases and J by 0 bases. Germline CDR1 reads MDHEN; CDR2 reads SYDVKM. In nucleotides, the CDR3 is TGTGCCAGCAGTTTGTCAGGACTAGCGGGAATTATAAGCACAGATACGCAGTATTTT. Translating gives CASSLSGLAGIISTDTQYF.

The CDR3 DNA reads TGCAGCGTTGGGACGACTAGAGGGGAGCTGTTTTTT. Translation gives CSVGTTRGELFF. The genes are TRBV29-1 and TRBJ2-2; D is possibly TRBD2 (6 bases). The CDR3 spans 12 residues. Between the trimmed V and J ends, which lost 4 bases and 8 bases, there was a span of 11 bases. Germline V gives CDR1 SQVTM, CDR2 ANQGSEA.

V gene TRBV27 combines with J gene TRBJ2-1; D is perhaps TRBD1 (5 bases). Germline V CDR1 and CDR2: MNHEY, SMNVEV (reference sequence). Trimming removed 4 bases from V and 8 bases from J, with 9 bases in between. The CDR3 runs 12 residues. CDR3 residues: CASSSQGDEQFF. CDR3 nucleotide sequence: TGTGCCAGCAGTTCCCAGGGCGATGAGCAGTTCTTC.

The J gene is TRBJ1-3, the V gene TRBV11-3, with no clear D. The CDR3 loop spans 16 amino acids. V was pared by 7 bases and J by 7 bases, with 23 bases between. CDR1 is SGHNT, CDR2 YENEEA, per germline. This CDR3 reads CASTQPGTGLRNTIYF. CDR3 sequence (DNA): TGTGCCAGCACTCAACCCGGTACGGGTTTGCGGAACACCATATATTTT.

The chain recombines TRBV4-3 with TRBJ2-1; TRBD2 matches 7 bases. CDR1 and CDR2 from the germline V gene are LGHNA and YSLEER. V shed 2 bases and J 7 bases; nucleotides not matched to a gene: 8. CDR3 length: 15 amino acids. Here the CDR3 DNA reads TGCGCCAGCAGCCAATACGGTCGGGGGGTGAATGAGCAGTTCTTC. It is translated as CASSQYGRGVNEQFF.

Here the CDR3 reads CASSPPGLAGDNEQFF. In DNA, the CDR3 is TGTGCCAGCTCACCACCGGGACTAGCGGGAGACAATGAGCAGTTCTTC. The gene calls are TRBV18 and TRBJ2-1; the match to TRBD2 covers 14 bases. The CDR3 covers 16 residues. Germline V CDR1 and CDR2: KGHSH, LQKENI. J gave up 5 bases and V 0 bases, and 0 bases lay outside the gene matches.

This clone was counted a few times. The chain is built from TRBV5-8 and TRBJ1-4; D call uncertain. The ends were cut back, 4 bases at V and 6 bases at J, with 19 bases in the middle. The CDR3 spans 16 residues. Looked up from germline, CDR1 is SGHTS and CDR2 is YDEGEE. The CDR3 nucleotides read TGTGCCAGCAGCAACCGGGATAAACTTCGCCATGAAAAACTGTTTTTT. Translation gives CASSNRDKLRHEKLFF.

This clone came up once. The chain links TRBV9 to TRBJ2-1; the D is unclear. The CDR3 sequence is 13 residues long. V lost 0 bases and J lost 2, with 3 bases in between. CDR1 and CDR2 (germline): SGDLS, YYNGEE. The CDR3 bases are TGTGCCAGCAGCGTAGGGCCCTACAATGAGCAGTTCTTC. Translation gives CASSVGPYNEQFF. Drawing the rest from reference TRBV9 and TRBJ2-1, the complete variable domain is DSGVTQTPKHLITATGQRVTLRCSPRSGDLSVYWYQQSLDQGLQFLIQYYNGEERAKGNILERFSAQQFPDLHSELNLSSLELGDSALYFCASSVGPYNEQFFGPGTRLTVL.